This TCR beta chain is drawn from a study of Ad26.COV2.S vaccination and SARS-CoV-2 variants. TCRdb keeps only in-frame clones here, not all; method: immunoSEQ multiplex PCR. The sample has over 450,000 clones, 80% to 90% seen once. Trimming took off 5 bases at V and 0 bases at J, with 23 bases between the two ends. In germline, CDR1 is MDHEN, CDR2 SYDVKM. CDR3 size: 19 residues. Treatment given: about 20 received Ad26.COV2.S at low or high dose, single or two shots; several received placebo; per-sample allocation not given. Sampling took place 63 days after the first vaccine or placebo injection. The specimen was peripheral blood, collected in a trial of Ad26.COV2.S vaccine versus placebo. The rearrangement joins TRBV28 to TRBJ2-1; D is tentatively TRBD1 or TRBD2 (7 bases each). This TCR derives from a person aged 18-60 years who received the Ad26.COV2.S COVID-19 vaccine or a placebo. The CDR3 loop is CASSTDRVPRGSSYNEQFF. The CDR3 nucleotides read TGTGCCAGCAGTACCGACAGGGTACCCCGCGGGAGCTCCTACAATGAGCAGTTCTTC.